Listed here are 16 T cell receptor beta chains from one sample, sequenced in a study of blood T cell repertoires in COVID-19. The method was immunoSEQ multiplex PCR; TCRdb's version includes in-frame clones alone and lacks a portion of them. The table lists approximately 280,000 clones, 70% to 90% of them singletons. What was sequenced was PBMCs or T cells enriched from blood (not recorded which). Receptor source: a woman in her 40s who had recovered from COVID-19.

The rearrangement links TRBV5-1 to TRBJ2-7, with unresolved D. V lost 5 bases and J 1 base, leaving 13 bases between the germline ends. Germline V gene data show CDR1 as SGHRS and CDR2 as YFSETQ. This CDR3 has 14 residues. CDR3 DNA: TGCGCCAGCAGTTCCGAGCCTCCTTCCTACGAGCAGTACTTC. Translated, it gives CASSSEPPSYEQYF.

The chain carries TRBV11-2 and TRBJ1-3; TRBD1 matches 10 bases. Per germline, CDR1 SGHAT and CDR2 FQNNGV. The CDR3 is made up of 18 amino acids. The J segment lost 1 base and the V segment lost 5 bases, leaving 11 bases of the junction unmatched. The CDR3 nucleotides read TGTGCCAGCAGCCCCCGGACAGGGGGTCACCAATCTGGAAACACCATATATTTT. Encoded protein: CASSPRTGGHQSGNTIYF. Together with reference TRBV11-2 and TRBJ1-3, the CDR3 gives the full variable domain: EAGVAQSPRYKIIEKRQSVAFWCNPISGHATLYWYQQILGQGPKLLIQFQNNGVVDDSQLPKDRFSAERLKGVDSTLKIQPAKLEDSAVYLCASSPRTGGHQSGNTIYFGEGSWLTVV.

The CDR3 nucleotides read TGCGCCAGCAGCTTTCTAGCGGGAGAGGGAGATACGCAGTATTTT. Translated, it gives CASSFLAGEGDTQYF. The chain uses TRBV5-1 and TRBJ2-3, with 10 nucleotides matching TRBD2. Germline CDR1 is SGHRS and CDR2 is YFSETQ. This CDR3 is built from 15 residues. Trimming removed 2 bases from V and 5 bases from J; junction bases left unmatched: 5.

The rearrangement joins TRBV7-8 to TRBJ1-5; D not resolved. The CDR3 contains 14 residues. Trimming took off 1 base at V and 2 bases at J, with 6 bases between the two ends. The germline gives CDR1 SGHVS, CDR2 FQNEAQ. Written as DNA, the CDR3 is TGTGCCAGCAGCTTAGACGCAGGCAATCAGCCCCAGCATTTT. Translated: CASSLDAGNQPQHF.

The chain combines TRBV10-2 with TRBJ1-5; D gene ambiguous. Trimming removed 3 bases at V and 5 bases at J, with 11 bases between. The V gene's germline CDR1 is WSHSY and CDR2 SAAADI. The CDR3 totals 14 residues. The CDR3 here is CASSEARRDQPQHF. In nucleotides, the CDR3 is TGCGCCAGCAGTGAAGCGCGGCGGGATCAGCCCCAGCATTTT.

J is TRBJ2-3 and V is TRBV18, with a weak D call TRBD2 (5 bases). The V end was cut by 6 bases, the J end by 6 bases, with 16 bases between. Per the germline V gene, CDR1 is KGHSH and CDR2 is LQKENI. The CDR3 is 14 amino acids. Written as DNA, the CDR3 is TGTGCCAGCTCGGCGCTAGCCACACCGGATACGCAGTATTTT. Translation gives CASSALATPDTQYF.

This clone was observed a few times. The genes are TRBV28 and TRBJ1-1, with D maybe TRBD1 (5 bases). Germline assignment: CDR1 MDHEN and CDR2 SYDVKM. The V gene lost 1 base and the J gene lost 0 bases, with 12 bases spanning the gap. The CDR3 extends over 16 amino acids. The DNA of the CDR3 is TGTGCCAGCAGTTTATCCAGACAGAGATTGAACACTGAAGCTTTCTTT. Its protein is CASSLSRQRLNTEAFF.

This clone was detected once. The chain recombines TRBV5-4 with TRBJ1-3; TRBD1 might be the D (5 bases). Looked up from germline, CDR1 is SGHNT and CDR2 is YYREEE (reference sequence). The CDR3 is 17 amino acids. Trimming removed 1 base from V and 3 bases from J, with 17 bases in between. The CDR3 spells CASSLNIPGRDGNTIYF. The CDR3 DNA follows: TGTGCCAGCAGCTTGAATATTCCAGGGAGGGATGGAAACACCATATATTTT.

V and J are TRBV9 and TRBJ1-2; TRBD1 might be the D (5 bases). Per the germline V gene, CDR1 is SGDLS and CDR2 is YYNGEE. The CDR3 is made up of 13 amino acids. The V end was cut by 2 bases, the J end by 8 bases, with 13 bases between. The CDR3: CASSVAGKRGYTF. The CDR3, as DNA: TGTGCCAGCAGCGTTGCAGGGAAGAGGGGCTACACCTTC.

The V call is TRBV5-1, the J call TRBJ2-7; D unresolved. CDR1 is SGHRS, CDR2 YFSETQ, per germline. The CDR3 is 14 residues long. Trimming shortened V by 2 bases and J by 2 bases, and 11 bases separated the two germline ends. The CDR3 here is CASSLRATAYEQYF. In nucleotides, the CDR3 is TGCGCCAGCAGCTTACGAGCGACGGCCTACGAGCAGTACTTC.

This rearrangement joins TRBV7-2 to TRBJ2-7; unclear D gene. The CDR3 runs 12 residues. Germline CDR1 reads SGHTA; CDR2 reads FQGNSA. Trimming took 5 bases from V and 2 from J, leaving 7 bases between them. The CDR3 coding sequence is TGTGCCAGCAGCCTCACAACCTACGAGCAGTACTTC. Its protein is CASSLTTYEQYF.

V is TRBV5-1 and J is TRBJ2-7; 7 positions agree with TRBD2. The CDR3 loop spans 15 amino acids. Germline V gives CDR1 SGHRS, CDR2 YFSETQ. Trimming cost V 2 bases and J 5 bases; bases outside gene matches: 10. The CDR3 DNA is TGCGCCAGCAGCTTAGGTAGTTCCAGCGGGAACGAGCAGTACTTC. Its protein is CASSLGSSSGNEQYF. Complete variable domain (other parts from reference TRBV5-1 and TRBJ2-7): KAGVTQTPRYLIKTRGQQVTLSCSPISGHRSVSWYQQTPGQGLQFLFEYFSETQRNKGNFPGRFSGRQFSNSRSEMNVSTLELGDSALYLCASSLGSSSGNEQYFGPGTRLTVT.

The chain is built from TRBV15 and TRBJ2-5; D unclear. Trimming removed 8 bases at V and 7 bases at J, with 23 bases between. Germline CDR1 is LNHNV and CDR2 is YYDKDF (reference sequence). The CDR3 has 15 residues. The CDR3: CATDPTRVWVWTQYF. CDR3 bases: TGTGCCACCGATCCGACCCGGGTTTGGGTGTGGACCCAGTACTTC.

This clone was picked up one time. DNA of the CDR3: TGCGCCAGCAGCCAAGAGGGGACCGGGACTAGATTCCATGAGCAGTTCTTC. Translating it yields CASSQEGTGTRFHEQFF. This chain uses TRBV4-3 with TRBJ2-1, with TRBD2 matching 8 bases. Germline V gives CDR1 LGHNA, CDR2 YSLEER. Trimming cost V 0 bases and J 8 bases; bases outside gene matches: 12. The CDR3 has 17 residues.

The chain carries TRBV11-3 and TRBJ2-1; D remains unclear. Trimming left V 4 bases short and J 7 bases short, with 17 bases between. CDR1 is SGHNT and CDR2 is YENEEA in the germline V gene. The CDR3 is made up of 15 amino acids. The CDR3, as DNA: TGTGCCAGCAGCTCTGACCCACGTGCGGTTAATGAGCAGTTCTTC. Translating it yields CASSSDPRAVNEQFF.

Note on this clone: This may be a read error: a much more frequent sequence differs by one nucleotide. The chain carries TRBV5-4 and TRBJ2-7; D call uncertain. The germline gives CDR1 SGHNT, CDR2 YYREEE (reference sequence). The CDR3 runs to 11 residues. Trimming pared 3 bases from V and 1 base from J, leaving 2 bases between. CDR3 region: CASSSSYEQYF. The CDR3 bases are TGTGCCAGCAGCTCTTCCTACGAGCAGTACTTC.